The 21 T cell receptor beta chains below were found in one sample sequenced in a study of patients and donors after allogeneic stem cell transplantation (TCRdb year 2020). The method behind the library was RT-PCR. Sequenced using a NextSeq 550. The raw public reads went through TCRdb reprocessing: fastp at Q25, MiXCR clone calling, in-frame beta chains kept. Every distinct CDR3 protein forms one entry, paired with its most common genes and DNA. This sample comprises about 90,000 distinct CDR3 sequences, 40% to 60% of them detected only once. Around 55% of the sample goes to the ten largest clones. The specimen sequenced was blood, either unsorted or a sorted T cell fraction (not recorded which). The receptors derive from a human donor who was either an allogeneic HSCT recipient or a stem cell or donor lymphocyte infusion donor (not recorded which). It is not recorded whose cells these are; they may come from a transplant donor.

Only a few counts were recorded for this clonotype. The chain couples TRBV20-1 to TRBJ1-5; 7 bases are shared with TRBD1. The ends lost 0 bases at V and 4 bases at J; junction bases unmatched: 6. The CDR3 is made up of 15 amino acids. Germline V gene data show CDR1 as DFQATT and CDR2 as SNEGSKA (reference sequence). CDR3 DNA: TGCAGTGCTAGAGAAATGGGACAGAGAAATCAGCCCCAGCATTTT. It codes for CSAREMGQRNQPQHF.

This clonotype was seen a handful of times. The chain joins TRBV20-1 to TRBJ1-2, with a possible D match to TRBD1 (5 bases). Germline lookup yields CDR1 DFQATT and CDR2 SNEGSKA (reference sequence). The V gene lost 3 bases and the J gene lost 7 bases, with 21 bases spanning the gap. The CDR3 consists of 15 residues. The CDR3 region has the DNA TGCAGTGCTAGCCCTGGGGCAATTATCAGTAGTGGCTACACCTTC. Translating gives CSASPGAIISSGYTF.

This clonotype was counted only a few times. The rearrangement joins TRBV10-3 to TRBJ1-3; D remains ambiguous. CDR3 length: 14 residues. The germline V gene has CDR1 ENHRY and CDR2 SYGVKD. V gave up 2 bases and J gave up 1 base, with 6 bases separating them. Written as DNA, the CDR3 is TGTGCCATCAGTGAGCTTGGGTCTGGAAACACCATATATTTT. Its protein product is CAISELGSGNTIYF.

This clonotype was detected a few times. This chain uses TRBV7-2 with TRBJ1-1; D unclear. This CDR3 region has 14 residues. Trimming pared 4 bases from V and 1 base from J, leaving 10 bases between. CDR1 is SGHTA and CDR2 is FQGNSA in the germline V gene. Written as DNA, the CDR3 is TGTGCCAGCAGCTGGGAAGTGGGGAACACTGAAGCTTTCTTT. Amino acid sequence: CASSWEVGNTEAFF.

The chain carries TRBV7-2 and TRBJ1-3, with D unresolved. In germline, CDR1 is SGHTA, CDR2 FQGNSA. The CDR3 length is 14 residues. V lost 5 bases, J lost 2 bases, and 10 bases lay in between. As DNA, the CDR3 is TGTGCCAGCAGCATCACCGATGCTGGAAACACCATATATTTT. This translates into CASSITDAGNTIYF. Using reference TRBV7-2 and TRBJ1-3 for the parts outside the CDR3, the full variable domain is GAGVSQSPSNKVTEKGKDVELRCDPISGHTALYWYRQSLGQGLEFLIYFQGNSAPDKSGLPSDRFSAERTGGSVSTLTIQRTQQEDSAVYLCASSITDAGNTIYFGEGSWLTVV.

The count of this clonotype is one. The chain employs TRBV9 and TRBJ1-2, with D maybe TRBD1 (6 bases). V gave up 3 bases and J gave up 4 bases, with 19 bases separating them. Per the germline V gene, CDR1 is SGDLS and CDR2 is YYNGEE. CDR3 length equals 16 residues. The CDR3 nucleotides read TGTGCCAGCAGCGCTCATAGGACCGACAGGCCCTATGGCTACACCTTC. Encoded protein: CASSAHRTDRPYGYTF.

This clonotype was detected a few times. This sequence joins TRBV12-3 or TRBV12-4 and TRBJ1-5; no reliable D call. V was pared by 0 bases and J by 5 bases, with 5 bases between. This CDR3 contains 13 residues. CDR3 bases: TGTGCCAGCAGTTTAGCGGGAGATCAGCCCCAGCATTTT. Its protein is CASSLAGDQPQHF.

A note on this clonotype: At one end, the junction sequence differs from germline, possibly due to a read error. The chain links TRBV7-2 to TRBJ1-2, with D possibly TRBD1 on 5 matching bases. Germline CDR1 SGHTA, CDR2 FQGNSA. CDR3 length equals 15 residues. CDR3 in amino acids: CASNLVGGLNYGYTF. Here the CDR3 DNA reads TGTGCCAGCAACTTAGTCGGGGGACTTAACTATGGCTACACCTTC.

This clonotype came up a few times. The chain combines TRBV7-9 with TRBJ1-2, with D unclear. The V gene's germline CDR1 is SEHNR and CDR2 FQNEAQ (reference sequence). The length of the CDR3 is 13 residues. V shed 6 bases and J shed 6 bases, with 14 bases lying between them. CDR3 in DNA: TGTGCCAGCAGTGACCTTGTACGGGATGGCTACACCTTC. It specifies CASSDLVRDGYTF.

This chain connects TRBV27 to TRBJ1-1; D is undetermined. Trimming cost V 6 bases and J 5 bases, with 13 bases left between them. There are 13 residues in the CDR3. CDR1 is MNHEY, CDR2 SMNVEV, per germline (reference sequence). The CDR3 nucleotides read TGTGCCAGCAGGGCAGATCGGGAAACTGAAGCTTTCTTT. Translating it yields CASRADRETEAFF.

CDR3 loop: CSASRGDRFNEKLFF. CDR3 coding DNA: TGCAGTGCTAGCAGGGGGGACAGATTTAATGAAAAACTGTTTTTT. The chain employs TRBV20-1 and TRBJ1-4; TRBD1 matches at 7 bases. The CDR3 runs to 15 residues. Germline V gene sequence: CDR1 DFQATT, CDR2 SNEGSKA (reference sequence). The trim removed 3 bases at V and 4 bases at J, leaving 8 bases unmatched.

V and J are TRBV29-1 and TRBJ2-7; perhaps TRBD2 as D (5 bases). The CDR3 covers 11 residues. Germline V CDR1 and CDR2: SQVTM, ANQGSEA. The V gene lost 4 bases and the J gene lost 4 bases, with 8 bases spanning the gap. The CDR3 DNA follows: TGCAGCGTTGCATCGGGATACGAGCAGTACTTC. Protein: CSVASGYEQYF.

This clonotype was found many times. This sequence joins TRBV29-1 and TRBJ1-4, with no clear D. V was cut by 7 bases and J by 15 bases, with 18 bases left in between. There are 11 residues in the CDR3. The germline CDR1 and CDR2 sequences are SQVTM and ANQGSEA. Written as DNA, the CDR3 is TGCAGCGGGACTACGGACTCTCACGTGTTTTTT. Its translation: CSGTTDSHVFF. Full variable domain (missing parts from reference TRBV29-1 and TRBJ1-4): SAVISQKPSRDICQRGTSLTIQCQVDSQVTMMFWYRQQPGQSLTLIATANQGSEATYESGFVIDKFPISRPNLTFSTLTVSNMSPEDSSIYLCSGTTDSHVFFGSGTQLSVL.

This clonotype came up a few times. The rearrangement links TRBV28 to TRBJ1-6; possibly TRBD1 for D (5 bases). The germline V gene encodes CDR1 MDHEN and CDR2 SYDVKM. The CDR3 runs to 13 residues. Trimming removed 8 bases at V and 10 bases at J, with 15 bases between. CDR3 loop: CASLHLRESPLHF. CDR3 sequence (DNA): TGTGCCAGCCTTCACCTCAGGGAGTCACCCCTCCACTTT. The full variable domain, rest sourced from reference TRBV28 and TRBJ1-6, is DVKVTQSSRYLVKRTGEKVFLECVQDMDHENMFWYRQDPGLGLRLIYFSYDVKMKEKGDIPEGYSVSREKKERFSLILESASTNQTSMYLCASLHLRESPLHFGNGTRLTVT.

The chain uses TRBV6-6 and TRBJ1-2, with 7 bases aligning to TRBD1. The CDR3 is 14 residues long. In germline, CDR1 is MNHNY, CDR2 SVGAGI (reference sequence). The J segment lost 4 bases and the V segment lost 5 bases, leaving 7 bases of the junction unmatched. Written as DNA, the CDR3 is TGTGCCAGCAGTAATCGACAGGGCTCCTATGGCTACACCTTC. It encodes CASSNRQGSYGYTF.

This clonotype was detected only a few times. V is TRBV12-3 or TRBV12-4 and J is TRBJ1-4, with D unresolved. V lost 3 bases, J lost 5 bases, and 4 bases lay in between. This CDR3 has 12 amino acids. CDR3 DNA: TGTGCCAGCAGTTTTACCAATGAAAAACTGTTTTTT. The encoded protein is CASSFTNEKLFF.

This clonotype was observed a handful of times. The V gene is TRBV5-1, the J gene TRBJ1-3; D not resolved. The ends were cut back, 3 bases at V and 1 base at J, with 11 bases in the middle. Germline CDR1 reads SGHRS; CDR2 reads YFSETQ. The CDR3 is 15 residues long. The CDR3 coding sequence is TGCGCCAGCAGCTCTCAAACGGGGTCTGGAAACACCATATATTTT. Its protein product is CASSSQTGSGNTIYF.

J is TRBJ1-1 and V is TRBV12-3 or TRBV12-4, with D possibly being TRBD1 (5 bases). Trimming removed 1 base at V and 3 bases at J, with 12 bases between. CDR3 length: 15 residues. DNA for the CDR3: TGTGCCAGCAGTTTAGGGGGCGGGAGGGACACTGAAGCTTTCTTT. It codes for CASSLGGGRDTEAFF.

The V gene is TRBV28, the J gene TRBJ1-5; D is ambiguous. V gave up 4 bases and J gave up 3 bases, with 10 bases separating them. Germline loops: CDR1 MDHEN, CDR2 SYDVKM. This CDR3 spans 14 amino acids. CDR3 loop: CASSSGPDNQPQHF. CDR3 nucleotides: TGTGCCAGCAGTTCAGGACCGGACAATCAGCCCCAGCATTTT.

This rearrangement joins TRBV13 to TRBJ1-2; D not certain. The CDR3 is 12 amino acids. The ends were cut back, 4 bases at V and 9 bases at J, with 12 bases in the middle. CDR1 and CDR2 from the germline V gene are PRHDT and FYEKMQ (reference sequence). This CDR3 reads CASSSGVRSYTF. The CDR3 nucleotides read TGTGCCAGCAGCTCGGGTGTGAGGAGCTACACCTTC.

This sequence joins TRBV28 and TRBJ1-6; D is undetermined. Germline V gives CDR1 MDHEN, CDR2 SYDVKM. V lost 3 bases to trimming and J lost 1 base, with 4 bases between them. The CDR3 has 14 residues. CDR3 nucleotide sequence: TGTGCCAGCAGTTTTGGGTCCTATAATTCACCCCTCCACTTT. Protein product: CASSFGSYNSPLHF.